The text below deals with one TCR beta chain. Germline V CDR1 and CDR2: SGHRS, YFSETQ. CDR3 size: 14 residues. V gave up 2 bases and J gave up 3 bases, with 11 bases separating them. The data originate from a study of blood T cell repertoires in COVID-19. Per the study methods: Estimates of nucleated cell counts were drawn from the amplification of reference gene primers. Method: immunoSEQ multiplex PCR; TCRdb's copy keeps in-frame clones and lacks some. V and J calls plus clone size are reproduced from that table; the DNA served to infer D and trimming. The repertoire consists of around 40,000 clones, with 65% to 90% occurring once and the leading ten covering roughly 9.9%.

The sequence was obtained from a human donor in a cohort sampled during active COVID-19. The chain links TRBV5-1 to TRBJ2-5; D is uncertain. Material: peripheral blood. CDR3 region: CASSFPGREETQYF. In DNA, the CDR3 is TGCGCCAGCAGCTTCCCGGGTCGGGAAGAGACCCAGTACTTC.